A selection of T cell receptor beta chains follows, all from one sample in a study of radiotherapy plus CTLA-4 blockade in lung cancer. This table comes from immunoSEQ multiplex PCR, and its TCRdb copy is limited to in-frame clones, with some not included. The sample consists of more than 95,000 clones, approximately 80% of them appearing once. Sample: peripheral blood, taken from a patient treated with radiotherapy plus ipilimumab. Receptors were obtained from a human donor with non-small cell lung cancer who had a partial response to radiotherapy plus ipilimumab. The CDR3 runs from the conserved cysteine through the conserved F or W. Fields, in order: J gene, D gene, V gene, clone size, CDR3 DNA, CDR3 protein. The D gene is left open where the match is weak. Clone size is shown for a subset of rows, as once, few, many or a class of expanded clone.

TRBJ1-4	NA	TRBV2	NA	TGTGCCAGCACAGGGCAACCCGCAACTAATGAAAAACTGTTTTTT	CASTGQPATNEKLFF
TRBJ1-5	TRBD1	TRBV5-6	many	TGTGCCAGCAGCGGGACAGGGGGAGGACATCAGCCCCAGCATTTT	CASSGTGGGHQPQHF
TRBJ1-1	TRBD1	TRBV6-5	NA	TGTGCCAGCAGTTACTTGACCTCGGGACAGCACACTGAAGCTTTCTTT	CASSYLTSGQHTEAFF
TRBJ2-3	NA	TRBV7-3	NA	TGTGCCAGCAGCTTAGCCCCTCCCCCCGGGAGCCTTGTGTATTTT	CASSLAPPPGSLVYF
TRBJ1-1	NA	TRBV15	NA	TGTGCCACCTCAAGACAGTTTACGAACACTGAAGCTTTCTTT	CATSRQFTNTEAFF
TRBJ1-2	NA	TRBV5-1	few	TGCGCCAGCAGCTCCGACAGAGCCAACTATGGCTACACCTTC	CASSSDRANYGYTF
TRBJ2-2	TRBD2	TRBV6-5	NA	TGTGCCAGCAGTTACCCCGCGGGAGGGACCGGGGAGCTGTTTTTT	CASSYPAGGTGELFF
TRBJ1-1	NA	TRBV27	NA	TGTGCCAGCAGTTTATCGGGCGGGATGAACACTGAAGCTTTCTTT	CASSLSGGMNTEAFF
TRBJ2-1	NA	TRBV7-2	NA	TGTGCCAGCAGCTTAGGTCAGGGCTCCTACAATGAGCAGTTCTTC	CASSLGQGSYNEQFF
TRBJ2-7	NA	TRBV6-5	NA	TGTGCCAGCAGTTACTCGTCCAGGGTCGAGCAGTACTTC	CASSYSSRVEQYF
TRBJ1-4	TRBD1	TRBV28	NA	TGTGCCAGCAGTCTAGACAGGGGGCGTGAAAAACTGTTTTTT	CASSLDRGREKLFF
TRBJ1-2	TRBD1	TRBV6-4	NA	TGTGCCAGCAGTGCCGGGACAGGGGGAAGGAACTATGGCTACACCTTC	CASSAGTGGRNYGYTF
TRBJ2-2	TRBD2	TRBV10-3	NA	TGTGCCATCGGGGAGGGAGGCACCGGGGAGCTGTTTTTT	CAIGEGGTGELFF
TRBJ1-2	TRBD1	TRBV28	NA	TGTGCCAGCAGTCCTGGACAGGCGGTTGGAGGCTACACCTTC	CASSPGQAVGGYTF
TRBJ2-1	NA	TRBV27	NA	TGTGCCAGCGTCGGGTACAATGAGCAGTTCTTC	CASVGYNEQFF
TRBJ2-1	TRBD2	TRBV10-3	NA	TGTGCCATCATGCAGGGACTAGCGGGCTTCAATGAGCAGTTCTTC	CAIMQGLAGFNEQFF
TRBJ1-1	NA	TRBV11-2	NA	TGTGCCAGCAGCCTTCTTCGGAGGACTGAAGCTTTCTTT	CASSLLRRTEAFF
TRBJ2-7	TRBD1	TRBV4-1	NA	TGCGCCAGCAGCCAAGTCCTAAGGAGACAGGGCGTCCACGAGCAGTACTTC	CASSQVLRRQGVHEQYF
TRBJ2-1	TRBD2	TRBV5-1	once	TGCGCCAGCAGAAAAGGGCAAGCGGGAGACAATGAGCAGTTCTTC	CASRKGQAGDNEQFF
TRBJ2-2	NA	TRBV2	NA	TGTGCCAGCAGTGTGGTGGGAGCGAACACCGGGGAGCTGTTTTTT	CASSVVGANTGELFF
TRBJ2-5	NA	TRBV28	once	TGTGCCAGCGGCCCTTCGGGGCAAGAGACCCAGTACTTC	CASGPSGQETQYF
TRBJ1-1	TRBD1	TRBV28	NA	TGTGCCAGCAGCTCAGGACAGGGGTCGACTGAAGCTTTCTTT	CASSSGQGSTEAFF
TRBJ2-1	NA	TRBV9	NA	TGTGCCAGCAGCGTAGAACGAGGGCAACCCTACAATGAGCAGTTCTTC	CASSVERGQPYNEQFF
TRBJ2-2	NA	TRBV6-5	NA	TGTGCCAGCAGTTGGAGGACTCCGAACACCGGGGAGCTGTTTTTT	CASSWRTPNTGELFF
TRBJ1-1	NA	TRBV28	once	TGTGCCAGCAGTGGACGTGGAGGCCCGAACACTGAAGCTTTCTTT	CASSGRGGPNTEAFF
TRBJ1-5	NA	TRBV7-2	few	TGTGCCAGCAGCTCCCGAGGTAGTAATCAGCCCCAGCATTTT	CASSSRGSNQPQHF
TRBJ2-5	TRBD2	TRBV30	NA	TGTGCCTGGAGATCGGGGGGTTCTAGAGAGACCCAGTACTTC	CAWRSGGSRETQYF
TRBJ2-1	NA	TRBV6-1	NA	TGTGCCAGCAGTGTTGGTGGCCCCAAGTCCTACAATGAGCAGTTCTTC	CASSVGGPKSYNEQFF
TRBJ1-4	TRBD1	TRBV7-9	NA	TGTGCCAGCAGCCAAAGTATTATTTGGGACAGTCCTAATGAAAAACTGTTTTTT	CASSQSIIWDSPNEKLFF
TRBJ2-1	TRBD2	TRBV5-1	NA	TGCGCCAGCAGCCCCCAGGGACTAGCGGGAGTATCTGAGCAGTTCTTC	CASSPQGLAGVSEQFF
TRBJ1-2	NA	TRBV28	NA	TGTACCAGCAGTTTCGGCTCGGAGAACTATGGCTACACCTTC	CTSSFGSENYGYTF
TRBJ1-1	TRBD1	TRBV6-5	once	TGTGCCAGCAGTGTTACAGGGGCTAGGGGAGCTTTCTTT	CASSVTGARGAFF
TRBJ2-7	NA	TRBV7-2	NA	TGTGCCAGCAGCCCGACGTCAGGGAAAGCCTACGAGCAGTACTTC	CASSPTSGKAYEQYF
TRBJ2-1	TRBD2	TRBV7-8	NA	TGTGCCAGCACCCTTGACCTAGCGGGGTACAATGAGCAGTTCTTC	CASTLDLAGYNEQFF
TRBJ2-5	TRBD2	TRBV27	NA	TGTGCCAGCAGACCGGGACTAGCGGGAGGGCCCGGGGACGAGACCCAGTACTTC	CASRPGLAGGPGDETQYF
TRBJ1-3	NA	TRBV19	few	TGTGCCAGTAGTATAGGCACCGGGACTTCTGGAAACACCATATATTTT	CASSIGTGTSGNTIYF
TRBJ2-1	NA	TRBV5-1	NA	TGCGCCAGCAGCTTTAGCGGAGGCTCCTACAATGAGCAGTTCTTC	CASSFSGGSYNEQFF
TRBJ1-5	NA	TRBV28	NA	TGTGCCAGCAGTTTATGGGGAGGGGGTAACGGTCAGCCCCAGCATTTT	CASSLWGGGNGQPQHF
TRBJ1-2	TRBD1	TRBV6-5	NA	TGTGCCAGCAGTTTAGATCAGACAGGGGCCAGGGGCTACACCTTC	CASSLDQTGARGYTF
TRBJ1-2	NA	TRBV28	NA	TGTGCCAGCATGCGGGTCAACTATGGCTACACCTTC	CASMRVNYGYTF
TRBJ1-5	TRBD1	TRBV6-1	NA	TGTGCCACCTGGACAGGGGACAATCAGCCCCAGCATTTT	CATWTGDNQPQHF
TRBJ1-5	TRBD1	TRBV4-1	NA	TGCGCCAGCAGCCGGGACAGGGATCAGCCCCAGCATTTT	CASSRDRDQPQHF
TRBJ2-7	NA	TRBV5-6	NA	TGTGCCAGCAGCTTGGTTTCAGGGACCTACGAGCAGTACTTC	CASSLVSGTYEQYF
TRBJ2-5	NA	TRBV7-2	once	TGTGCCAGCAGCCCTCTAACGGTTGAGTACTTC	CASSPLTVEYF
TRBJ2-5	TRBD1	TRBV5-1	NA	TGCGCCAGCAGCTTGTCGGGACAGGGAGTTGAGAACCAGTACTTC	CASSLSGQGVENQYF
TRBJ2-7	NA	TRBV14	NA	TGTGCCAGCAGCCAAGTTGGTCCAGGACTCTACGAGCAGTACTTC	CASSQVGPGLYEQYF
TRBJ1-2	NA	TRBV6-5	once	TGTGCCAGCAGTTCCCCCCGGGGGGGTGGCTACACCTTC	CASSSPRGGGYTF
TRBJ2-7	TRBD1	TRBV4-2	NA	TGTGCCAGCAGCCAAGAGCCACAGGGGGTCTTCTACGAGCAGTACTTC	CASSQEPQGVFYEQYF
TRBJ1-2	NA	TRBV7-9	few	TGTGCCAGCAGCCTTCCGGGCAGGGGATCTGGCTACACCTTC	CASSLPGRGSGYTF
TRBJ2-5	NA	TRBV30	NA	TGTGCCTGGAGTATCGCGGAGACCCAGTACTTC	CAWSIAETQYF
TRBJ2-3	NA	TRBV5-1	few	TGTGCCAGCAGCTTCGTCAGGGGATCAGATACGCAGTATTTT	CASSFVRGSDTQYF
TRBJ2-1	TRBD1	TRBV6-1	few	TGTGCCAGCAGTGAAAGGGGGCGCGGAGGTGAGCAGTTCTTC	CASSERGRGGEQFF
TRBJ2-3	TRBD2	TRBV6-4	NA	TGTGCCAGCAGTGACTCGACTAGCGGGGAGGCGGATACGCAGTATTTT	CASSDSTSGEADTQYF
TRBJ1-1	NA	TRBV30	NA	TGTGCCTGGAGTGATCTCTTCGTAGTGGCAAGGGGGACTGAAGCTTTCTTT	CAWSDLFVVARGTEAFF